The next 23 T cell receptor beta chains were all read from a single sample in a study of cytomegalovirus exposure and HLA in healthy donors (dated by TCRdb to the late 2010s). The method behind the library was the immunoSEQ multiplex PCR assay. TCRdb stores this immuneACCESS table with in-frame sequences only. Part of the clones is absent; in the studies checked, under half of the shortfall reflects unresolved V genes, and no reason is known for the rest. In this sample the table shows 250,000 or so clones, around nine tenths of which occur a single time. 2.6% of the sample comes from the top ten. The source material was PBMCs. The origin of the receptors is a man aged 18 to 30 in good health and CMV-seronegative.

The CDR3 here is CASSLVGGKPPLHF. Here the CDR3 DNA reads TGTGCCAGCAGCTTAGTAGGGGGAAAACCACCCCTCCACTTT. The V call is TRBV7-6, the J call TRBJ1-6; tentative D call: TRBD1 (6 bases). Between the trimmed V and J ends, which lost 1 base and 11 bases, there was a span of 12 bases. This CDR3 is 14 amino acids long. The germline V gene has CDR1 SGHVS and CDR2 FNYEAQ. Filled out from reference TRBV7-6 and TRBJ1-6, the complete variable domain reads GAGVSQSPRYKVTKRGQDVALRCDPISGHVSLYWYRQALGQGPEFLTYFNYEAQQDKSGLPNDRFSAERPEGSISTLTIQRTEQRDSAMYRCASSLVGGKPPLHFGNGTRLTVT.

This chain connects TRBV4-3 to TRBJ2-7; no reliable D call. From germline, CDR1 is LGHNA and CDR2 YSLEER. V lost 2 bases and J 4 bases, leaving 9 bases between the germline ends. CDR3 size: 13 residues. CDR3 residues: CASSQRVGYEQYF. In nucleotides, the CDR3 is TGCGCCAGCAGCCAACGTGTCGGGTACGAGCAGTACTTC.

This chain connects TRBV19 to TRBJ1-2, with no clear D. The CDR3 length is 12 residues. Between the trimmed V and J ends, which lost 3 bases and 5 bases, there was a span of 7 bases. From germline, CDR1 is LNHDA and CDR2 SQIVND (reference sequence). The CDR3 loop is CASSMREYGYTF. In DNA, the CDR3 is TGTGCCAGTAGTATGAGAGAGTATGGCTACACCTTC.

The genes are TRBV27 and TRBJ2-5, with 7 nucleotides matching TRBD2. The V segment lost 6 bases and the J segment 1 base; nucleotides outside the gene matches: 5. Germline CDR1 and CDR2: MNHEY and SMNVEV (reference sequence). This CDR3 region has 14 residues. The DNA for the CDR3 is TGTGCCAGCAGCGAAGCGGGACTCCAAGAGACCCAGTACTTC. Translated: CASSEAGLQETQYF.

The chain carries TRBV6-5 and TRBJ2-7, with 7 bases fitting TRBD2. The CDR3 consists of 14 residues. CDR1 is MNHEY and CDR2 is SVGAGI in the germline V gene. V shed 5 bases, J shed 6 bases, and the junction held 10 bases outside the gene matches. As DNA, the CDR3 is TGTGCCAGCAGTCTGGTATCGGGGGGTCCCGAGCAGTACTTC. It is translated as CASSLVSGGPEQYF.

In its sample, this clone was seen a few times. The V call is TRBV29-1, the J call TRBJ2-3; TRBD1 might be the D (5 bases). V dropped 4 bases and J dropped 2 bases, with 7 bases sitting between them. Germline lookup yields CDR1 SQVTM and CDR2 ANQGSEA. The CDR3 covers 12 residues. CDR3 DNA sequence: TGCAGCGTTGGGGGCCACACAGATACGCAGTATTTT. It translates to CSVGGHTDTQYF.

CDR3 coding DNA: TGTGCCACCAGCAGAGATAGAGCGGGAGCCACAGATACGCAGTATTTT. Translated, it gives CATSRDRAGATDTQYF. This chain joins TRBV15 and TRBJ2-3; 8 bases are a match to TRBD2. Germline V gene data show CDR1 as LNHNV and CDR2 as YYDKDF (reference sequence). The CDR3 totals 16 residues. Trimming removed 0 bases from V and 2 bases from J; junction bases left unmatched: 4.

The chain uses TRBV4-1 and TRBJ2-1; possibly TRBD1 for D (6 bases). V was cut by 1 base and J by 4 bases, with 11 bases left in between. The length of the CDR3 is 15 residues. Germline V gene lookup returns CDR1 MGHRA and CDR2 YSYEKL. The DNA of the CDR3 is TGCGCCAGCAGCCAAGCCGGGACACGATACAATGAGCAGTTCTTC. Amino acids: CASSQAGTRYNEQFF.

This sequence joins TRBV7-2 and TRBJ2-1; D is undetermined. Germline-derived CDR1 and CDR2 are SGHTA and FQGNSA. With 5 bases removed from V and 8 bases from J, the gap between germline ends came to 16 bases. The CDR3 is made up of 14 amino acids. The CDR3 DNA sequence: TGTGCCAGCAGCCCTAGGTTCGCGTCGGATGAGCAGTTCTTC. It translates to CASSPRFASDEQFF.

This rearrangement joins TRBV28 to TRBJ1-1, with D tentatively TRBD1 (5 bases). V dropped 8 bases and J dropped 3 bases, with 13 bases sitting between them. The germline V gene has CDR1 MDHEN and CDR2 SYDVKM. This CDR3 has 13 amino acids. CDR3 loop: CASRQRDYTEAFF. The CDR3 bases are TGTGCCAGCCGACAGCGGGATTACACTGAAGCTTTCTTT.

This clone has just one count. The chain has TRBV7-3 and TRBJ2-1; 8 nucleotides match TRBD1. Germline CDR1 and CDR2: SGHTA and FQGTGA. The CDR3 is 18 residues long. Trimming took 2 bases from V and 4 from J; bases not matched to a gene: 13. The CDR3 DNA reads TGTGCCAGCAGCTTAGGGGGGCCGGACAGGGACGGATACAATGAGCAGTTCTTC. It encodes CASSLGGPDRDGYNEQFF.

The V gene is TRBV2, the J gene TRBJ2-7, with D hard to call. The CDR3 is 11 residues long. CDR1 and CDR2 from the germline V gene are SNHLY and FYNNEI. V was trimmed by 10 bases and J by 0 bases, leaving 7 bases between them. CDR3 DNA: TGTGCCACAGGTAGCTCCTACGAGCAGTACTTC. Amino acid sequence: CATGSSYEQYF.

This chain joins TRBV10-2 and TRBJ1-1; D perhaps matches TRBD1 (6 bases). V was trimmed by 4 bases and J by 3 bases, leaving 12 bases between them. The CDR3 is made up of 14 amino acids. CDR1 is WSHSY, CDR2 SAAADI, per germline. The CDR3 sequence is CASSGPGGYTEAFF. For the CDR3, the DNA is TGCGCCAGCAGTGGACCGGGGGGCTACACTGAAGCTTTCTTT.

V is TRBV7-2 and J is TRBJ2-1, with TRBD2 matching over 8 bases. Germline loops: CDR1 SGHTA, CDR2 FQGNSA. There are 19 residues in the CDR3. V shed 1 base, J shed 1 base, and the junction held 12 bases outside the gene matches. The chain's CDR3 is CASSLVEGLGVSSYNEQFF. CDR3 DNA sequence: TGTGCCAGCAGCTTAGTAGAGGGACTAGGGGTTAGTTCCTACAATGAGCAGTTCTTC.

V gene TRBV4-1 combines with J gene TRBJ1-5; D is unclear. The CDR3 extends over 13 amino acids. The V gene's germline CDR1 is MGHRA and CDR2 YSYEKL. V lost 1 base and J lost 5, with 6 bases in between. The CDR3 sequence is CASSQGPDQPQHF. In DNA, the CDR3 is TGCGCCAGCAGCCAAGGGCCAGATCAGCCCCAGCATTTT.

The chain couples TRBV5-3 to TRBJ1-5, with TRBD1 matching over 10 bases. TRBV5-3 is treated as an ORF (open reading frame) with a function not yet certain. This CDR3 contains 16 residues. Trimming removed 4 bases from V and 5 bases from J; junction bases left unmatched: 9. The CDR3 bases are TGTGCCAGAAGCAAAAGAACCGGGACAGGGGATCAGCCCCAGCATTTT. Its translation: CARSKRTGTGDQPQHF.

This clone was observed once. J is TRBJ1-6 and V is TRBV27; 7 positions match TRBD1. The CDR3 loop spans 17 amino acids. Per germline, CDR1 MNHEY and CDR2 SMNVEV (reference sequence). With V trimmed by 1 base and J by 0 bases, 3 bases remained unmatched. CDR3 sequence: CASSLLGQTSYNSPLHF. CDR3 sequence (DNA): TGTGCCAGCAGTTTATTGGGACAGACCTCCTATAATTCACCCCTCCACTTT.

CDR3 in amino acids: CASSLGLETQYF. CDR3 DNA: TGTGCCAGCAGCTTAGGACTAGAGACCCAGTACTTC. The chain carries TRBV7-2 and TRBJ2-5, with D unclear. V dropped 1 base and J dropped 4 bases, with 4 bases sitting between them. Germline CDR1 reads SGHTA; CDR2 reads FQGNSA. The CDR3 has 12 residues. Together with reference TRBV7-2 and TRBJ2-5, the CDR3 gives the full variable domain: GAGVSQSPSNKVTEKGKDVELRCDPISGHTALYWYRQSLGQGLEFLIYFQGNSAPDKSGLPSDRFSAERTGGSVSTLTIQRTQQEDSAVYLCASSLGLETQYFGPGTRLLVL.

J is TRBJ2-3 and V is TRBV6-6, with no clear D. This CDR3 region has 13 residues. Germline values: CDR1 MNHNY, CDR2 SVGAGI (reference sequence). V was shortened by 6 bases and J by 3 bases, with 10 bases between the two germline ends. CDR3 nucleotides: TGTGCCAGCAGAGAGATTCGGACAGATACGCAGTATTTT. Protein sequence: CASREIRTDTQYF.

CDR3 loop: CAISEGRVPKLPLHF. Here the CDR3 DNA reads TGTGCCATCAGTGAGGGGAGGGTTCCTAAGTTACCCCTCCACTTT. V is TRBV10-3 and J is TRBJ1-6; D remains ambiguous. The CDR3 loop spans 15 amino acids. V was clipped by 2 bases and J by 12 bases, with 17 bases between them. Germline V gives CDR1 ENHRY, CDR2 SYGVKD.

V usage is TRBV28 and J usage is TRBJ1-2; D gene uncertain. Per the germline V gene, CDR1 is MDHEN and CDR2 is SYDVKM. This CDR3 region has 13 residues. Trimming shortened V by 5 bases and J by 3 bases, and 10 bases separated the two germline ends. The CDR3 loop reads CASSPGEYYGYTF. CDR3 nucleotide sequence: TGTGCCAGCAGTCCCGGAGAGTACTATGGCTACACCTTC.

On this clone: One junction end disagrees with the germline gene, perhaps due to a read error. The rearrangement links TRBV28 to TRBJ2-7; weak D call: TRBD2 (5 bases). From germline, CDR1 is MDHEN and CDR2 SYDVKM. CDR3 length equals 10 residues. The CDR3 is CASGYSSGNF. DNA for the CDR3: TGTGCCAGCGGATACTCCTCGGGGAACTTC. Based on the CDR3 plus reference TRBV28 and TRBJ2-7, the full variable domain is DVKVTQSSRYLVKRTGEKVFLECVQDMDHENMFWYRQDPGLGLRLIYFSYDVKMKEKGDIPEGYSVSREKKERFSLILESASTNQTSMYLCASGYSSGNFGPGTRLTVT.

The V gene is TRBV7-9, the J gene TRBJ2-7; TRBD1 matches 10 bases. V trimming: 1 base; J trimming: 2 bases; junction bases outside the gene matches: 5. CDR3 length equals 16 residues. Per the germline V gene, CDR1 is SEHNR and CDR2 is FQNEAQ (reference sequence). CDR3 amino acids: CASSLGMGQGTYEQYF. CDR3 nucleotide sequence: TGTGCCAGCAGCTTAGGGATGGGACAGGGGACCTACGAGCAGTACTTC.